This record concerns one TCR beta chain sequence. Residents of about two dozen US areas, aged roughly 18 to 90 years, made up the participants. Cohort placement rested on clinical history that participants reported themselves. Donors in Cohort 3 who had recovered were those with two negative PCRs, healthcare professional clearance, or resolution of their symptoms. The source of the sample is a study of blood T cell repertoires in COVID-19. On the study more broadly: From the United States, Italy and Spain came samples of acute and convalescent COVID-19.

CDR3 length: 15 residues. Germline CDR1 LNHDA, CDR2 SQIVND (reference sequence). With 1 base removed from V and 4 bases from J, the gap between germline ends came to 11 bases. Assay used: immunoSEQ multiplex PCR; TCRdb lists only in-frame clones, some missing. Seen here are 150,000 or so clones, approximately 80% observed once, and the top ten hold less than 6%. This sequence was found in a man aged 35 to 55 who had recovered from COVID-19. J is TRBJ1-5 and V is TRBV19, with a tentative D call TRBD1 (5 bases). The sample comprised PBMCs or T cells enriched from blood (not recorded which). Written as DNA, the CDR3 is TGTGCCAGTAGTATAGGGAACAGGCATAATCAGCCCCAGCATTTT. Protein: CASSIGNRHNQPQHF.